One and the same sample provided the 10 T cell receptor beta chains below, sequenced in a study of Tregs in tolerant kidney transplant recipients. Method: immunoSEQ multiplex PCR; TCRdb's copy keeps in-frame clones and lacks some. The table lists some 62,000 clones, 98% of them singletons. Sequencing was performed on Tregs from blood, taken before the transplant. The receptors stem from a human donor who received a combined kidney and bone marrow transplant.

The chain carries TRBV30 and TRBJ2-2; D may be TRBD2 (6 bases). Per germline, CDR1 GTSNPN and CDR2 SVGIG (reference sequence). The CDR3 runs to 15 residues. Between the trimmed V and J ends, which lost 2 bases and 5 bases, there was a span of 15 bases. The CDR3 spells CAWSRQIGGTGELFF. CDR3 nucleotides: TGTGCCTGGAGTCGGCAGATCGGGGGTACCGGGGAGCTGTTTTTT.

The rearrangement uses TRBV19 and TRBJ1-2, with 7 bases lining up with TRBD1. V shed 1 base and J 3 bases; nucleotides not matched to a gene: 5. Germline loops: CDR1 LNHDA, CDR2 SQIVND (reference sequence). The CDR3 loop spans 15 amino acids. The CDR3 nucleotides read TGTGCCAGTAGTATAGGTGGAGGGGGCTACTATGGCTACACCTTC. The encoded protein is CASSIGGGGYYGYTF.

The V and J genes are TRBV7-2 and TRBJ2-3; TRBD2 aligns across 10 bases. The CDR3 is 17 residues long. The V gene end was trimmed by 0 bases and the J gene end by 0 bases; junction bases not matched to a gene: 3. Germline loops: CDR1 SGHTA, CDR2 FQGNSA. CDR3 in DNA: TGTGCCAGCAGCTTAGCGACGACTAGCGGGAGCACAGATACGCAGTATTTT. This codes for CASSLATTSGSTDTQYF.

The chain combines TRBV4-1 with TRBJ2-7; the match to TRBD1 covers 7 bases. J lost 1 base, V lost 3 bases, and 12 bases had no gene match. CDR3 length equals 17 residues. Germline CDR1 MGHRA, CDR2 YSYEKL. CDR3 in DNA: TGCGCCAGCAGCCACGACCGTGAACAGGGGTTTTCCTACGAGCAGTACTTC. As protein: CASSHDREQGFSYEQYF.

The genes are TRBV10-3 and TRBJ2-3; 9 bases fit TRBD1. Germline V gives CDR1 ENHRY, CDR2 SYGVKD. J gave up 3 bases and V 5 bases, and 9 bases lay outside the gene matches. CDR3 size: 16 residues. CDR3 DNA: TGTGCCATCAGTTGGACAGGGGCAGCGAGGACAGATACGCAGTATTTT. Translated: CAISWTGAARTDTQYF.

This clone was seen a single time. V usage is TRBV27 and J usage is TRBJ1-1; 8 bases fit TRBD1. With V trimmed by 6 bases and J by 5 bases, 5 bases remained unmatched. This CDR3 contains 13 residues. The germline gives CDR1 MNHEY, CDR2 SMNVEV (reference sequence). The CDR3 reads CASRSTGVTEAFF. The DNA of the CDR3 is TGTGCCAGCAGATCGACAGGGGTTACTGAAGCTTTCTTT.

CDR3 sequence (DNA): TGTGCCAGCAGCCAAGAATGGCTAGCGGCCAATGAGCAGTTCTTC. Its translation: CASSQEWLAANEQFF. The chain carries TRBV4-2 and TRBJ2-1; 7 nucleotides agree with TRBD2. There are 15 residues in the CDR3. V shed 0 bases and J 6 bases; nucleotides not matched to a gene: 5. The germline CDR1 and CDR2 sequences are LGHNA and YNFKEQ.

In nucleotides, the CDR3 is TGTGCCAGCTCACCATTGTCAGGGGGCGGATTGGACTACACCTTC. Protein product: CASSPLSGGGLDYTF. J is TRBJ1-2 and V is TRBV18; TRBD1 agrees at 8 bases. V lost 2 bases to trimming and J lost 10 bases; unmatched junction nucleotides: 12. Germline V gene sequence: CDR1 KGHSH, CDR2 LQKENI. The CDR3 extends over 15 amino acids.

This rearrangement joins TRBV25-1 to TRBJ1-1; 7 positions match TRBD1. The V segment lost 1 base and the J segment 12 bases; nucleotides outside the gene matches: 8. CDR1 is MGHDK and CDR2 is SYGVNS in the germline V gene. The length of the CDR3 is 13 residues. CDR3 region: CASSELDRVRSFF. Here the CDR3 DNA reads TGTGCCAGCAGTGAATTAGACAGGGTGAGGTCTTTCTTT.

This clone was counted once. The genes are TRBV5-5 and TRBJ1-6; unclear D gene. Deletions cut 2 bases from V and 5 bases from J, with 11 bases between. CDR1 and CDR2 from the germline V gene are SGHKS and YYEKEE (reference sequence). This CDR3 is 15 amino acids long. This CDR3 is CASSFSFNNNSPLHF. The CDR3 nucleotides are TGTGCCAGCAGCTTCTCATTTAACAATAATTCACCCCTCCACTTT. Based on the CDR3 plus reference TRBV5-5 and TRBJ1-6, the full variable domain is DAGVTQSPTHLIKTRGQQVTLRCSPISGHKSVSWYQQVLGQGPQFIFQYYEKEERGRGNFPDRFSARQFPNYSSELNVNALLLGDSALYLCASSFSFNNNSPLHFGNGTRLTVT.